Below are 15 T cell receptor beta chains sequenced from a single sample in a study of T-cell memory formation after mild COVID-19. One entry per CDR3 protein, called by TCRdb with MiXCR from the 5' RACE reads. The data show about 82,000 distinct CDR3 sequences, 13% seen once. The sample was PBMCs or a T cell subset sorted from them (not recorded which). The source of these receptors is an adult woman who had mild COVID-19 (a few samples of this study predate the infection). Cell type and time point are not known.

CDR3 sequence reads: CASSEAETGNTEAFF. The CDR3 DNA reads as TGTGCCAGCAGTGAAGCCGAGACAGGGAACACTGAAGCTTTCTTT. This sequence joins TRBV6-1 and TRBJ1-1, with D perhaps matching TRBD1 (6 bases). V was clipped by 0 bases and J by 1 base, with 9 bases between them. The CDR3 length is 15 residues. CDR1 MNHNS and CDR2 SASEGT come from the germline V gene.

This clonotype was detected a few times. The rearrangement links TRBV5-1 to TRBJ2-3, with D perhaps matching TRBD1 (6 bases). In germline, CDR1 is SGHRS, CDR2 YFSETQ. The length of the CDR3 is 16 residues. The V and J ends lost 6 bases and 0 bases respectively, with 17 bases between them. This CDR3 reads CASNQKQGASTDTQYF. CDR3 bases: TGCGCCAGCAACCAGAAACAGGGTGCTAGCACAGATACGCAGTATTTT.

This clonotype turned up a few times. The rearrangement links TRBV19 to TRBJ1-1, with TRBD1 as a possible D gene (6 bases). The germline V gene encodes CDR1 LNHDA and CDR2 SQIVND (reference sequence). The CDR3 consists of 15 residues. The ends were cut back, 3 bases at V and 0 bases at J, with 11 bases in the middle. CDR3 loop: CASSISQGLNTEAFF. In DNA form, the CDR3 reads TGTGCCAGTAGTATCTCGCAGGGGTTGAACACTGAAGCTTTCTTT.

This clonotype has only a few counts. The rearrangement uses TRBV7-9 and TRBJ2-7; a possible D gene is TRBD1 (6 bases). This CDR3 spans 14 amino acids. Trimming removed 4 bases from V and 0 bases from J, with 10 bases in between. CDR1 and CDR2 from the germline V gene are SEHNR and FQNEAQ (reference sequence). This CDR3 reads CASSSRTDSYEQYF. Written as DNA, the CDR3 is TGTGCCAGCAGCTCACGGACAGACTCCTACGAGCAGTACTTC.

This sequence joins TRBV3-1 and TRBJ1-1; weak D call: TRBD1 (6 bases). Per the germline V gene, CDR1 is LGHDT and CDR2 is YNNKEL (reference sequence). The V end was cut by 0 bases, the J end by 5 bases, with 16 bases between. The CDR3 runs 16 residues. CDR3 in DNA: TGTGCCAGCAGCCAAGATTGGCGGGACATAGATACTGAAGCTTTCTTT. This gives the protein CASSQDWRDIDTEAFF. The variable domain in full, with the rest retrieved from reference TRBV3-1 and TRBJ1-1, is DTAVSQTPKYLVTQMGNDKSIKCEQNLGHDTMYWYKQDSKKFLKIMFSYNNKELIINETVPNRFSPKSPDKAHLNLHINSLELGDSAVYFCASSQDWRDIDTEAFFGQGTRLTVV.

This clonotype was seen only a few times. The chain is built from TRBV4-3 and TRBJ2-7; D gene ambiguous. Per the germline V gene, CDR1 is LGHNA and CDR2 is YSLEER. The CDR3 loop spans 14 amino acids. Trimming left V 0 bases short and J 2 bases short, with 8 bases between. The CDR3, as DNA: TGCGCCAGCAGCCAAGACCGATCTACCTACGAGCAGTACTTC. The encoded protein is CASSQDRSTYEQYF.

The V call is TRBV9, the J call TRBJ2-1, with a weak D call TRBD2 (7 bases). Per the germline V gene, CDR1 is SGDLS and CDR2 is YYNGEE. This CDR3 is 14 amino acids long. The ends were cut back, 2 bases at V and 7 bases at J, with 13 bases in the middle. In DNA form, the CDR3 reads TGTGCCAGCAGCGTTGAACAGGGACTAAATGAGCAGTTCTTC. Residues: CASSVEQGLNEQFF. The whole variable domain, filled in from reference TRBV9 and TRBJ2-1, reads DSGVTQTPKHLITATGQRVTLRCSPRSGDLSVYWYQQSLDQGLQFLIQYYNGEERAKGNILERFSAQQFPDLHSELNLSSLELGDSALYFCASSVEQGLNEQFFGPGTRLTVL.

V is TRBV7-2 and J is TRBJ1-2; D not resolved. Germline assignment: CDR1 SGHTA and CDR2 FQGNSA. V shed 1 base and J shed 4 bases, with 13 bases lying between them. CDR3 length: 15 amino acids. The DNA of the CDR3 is TGTGCCAGCAGCTTAGTACCGGGATCTCCCTATGGCTACACCTTC. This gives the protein CASSLVPGSPYGYTF.

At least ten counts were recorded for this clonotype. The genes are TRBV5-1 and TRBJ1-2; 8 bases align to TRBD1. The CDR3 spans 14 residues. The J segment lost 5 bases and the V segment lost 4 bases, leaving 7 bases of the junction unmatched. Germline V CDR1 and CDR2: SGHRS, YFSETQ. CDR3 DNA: TGCGCCAGCAGCATAGACAGGGGAAGTTATGGCTACACCTTC. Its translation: CASSIDRGSYGYTF.

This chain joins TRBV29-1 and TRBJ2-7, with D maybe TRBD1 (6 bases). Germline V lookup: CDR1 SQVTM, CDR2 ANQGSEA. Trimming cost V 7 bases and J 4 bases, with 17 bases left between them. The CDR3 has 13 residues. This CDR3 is CSAIGTPFYEQYF. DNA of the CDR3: TGCAGCGCTATCGGGACACCATTTTACGAGCAGTACTTC.

The CDR3 loop is CASSPAGGSEAFF. CDR3 coding DNA: TGCGCCAGCAGCCCGGCCGGAGGTTCTGAAGCTTTCTTT. The rearrangement links TRBV5-1 to TRBJ1-1; D unresolved. Trimming cost V 4 bases and J 6 bases, with 13 bases left between them. CDR1 SGHRS and CDR2 YFSETQ come from the germline V gene. The CDR3 is 13 residues long.

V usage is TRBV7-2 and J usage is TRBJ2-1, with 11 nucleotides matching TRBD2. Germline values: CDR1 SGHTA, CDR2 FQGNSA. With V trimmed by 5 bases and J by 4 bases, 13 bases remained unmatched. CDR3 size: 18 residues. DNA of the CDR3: TGTGCCAGCAGCCCACTCGGGGTGACTAGCGGGGTGTACAATGAGCAGTTCTTC. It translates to CASSPLGVTSGVYNEQFF.

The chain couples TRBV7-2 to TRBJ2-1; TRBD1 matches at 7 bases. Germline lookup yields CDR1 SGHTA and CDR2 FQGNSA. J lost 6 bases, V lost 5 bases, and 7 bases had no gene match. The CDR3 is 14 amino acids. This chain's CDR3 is CASSPWTGSNEQFF. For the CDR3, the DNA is TGTGCCAGCAGCCCCTGGACAGGTTCCAATGAGCAGTTCTTC.

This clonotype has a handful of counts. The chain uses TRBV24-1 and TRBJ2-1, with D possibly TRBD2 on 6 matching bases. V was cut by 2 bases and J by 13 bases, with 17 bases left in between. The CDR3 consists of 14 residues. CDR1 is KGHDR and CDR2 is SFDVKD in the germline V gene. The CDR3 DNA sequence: TGTGCCACCAGTGATTCACTCCGGGTAGCGGACCAGTTCTTC. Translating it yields CATSDSLRVADQFF.

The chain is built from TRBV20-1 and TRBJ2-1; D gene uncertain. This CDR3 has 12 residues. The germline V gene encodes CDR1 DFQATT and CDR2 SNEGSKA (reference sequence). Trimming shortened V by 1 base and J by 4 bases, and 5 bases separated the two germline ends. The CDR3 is CSARGEYNEQFF. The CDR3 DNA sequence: TGCAGTGCTAGAGGCGAGTACAATGAGCAGTTCTTC.